This T cell receptor beta chain was recovered during a study of cytomegalovirus exposure and HLA in healthy donors. Study-level points and caveats: Trimming of TCR beta V- and J-genes showed a link, identified in a later analysis, to a missense DCLRE1C variant. TRBV6-2, TRBV6-3 and some other V segments were unresolvable in 87-base-pair reads. As was reported, the classifier diagnosed cytomegalovirus status with high specificity and sensitivity.

PCR amplification relied on 60 Vbeta primers (plus 13 Jbeta primers). Methods used by the authors: A follow-up analysis tallied about 80 million unique TCR beta chains, roughly 11 million shared. Only in-frame clones appear in the TCRdb table, and some are missing; sequencing was by immunoSEQ multiplex PCR. The D gene and trimming were derived from the DNA, and the V and J assignments and clone size from that table. This table lists tens of thousands of clones. With regard to this clone: Its specificity is not known.

The length of the CDR3 is 14 residues. Germline V CDR1 and CDR2: KGHSH, LQKENI. The ends were cut back, 10 bases at V and 5 bases at J, with 20 bases in the middle. This TCR came from a middle-aged woman in good health and CMV-seronegative. The J gene is TRBJ1-2, the V gene TRBV18; D remains unclear. The sequencing input was PBMCs. The chain's CDR3 is CATSERSTTYGYTF. The CDR3 nucleotides read TGTGCCACCTCCGAGCGCAGCACGACTTATGGCTACACCTTC.